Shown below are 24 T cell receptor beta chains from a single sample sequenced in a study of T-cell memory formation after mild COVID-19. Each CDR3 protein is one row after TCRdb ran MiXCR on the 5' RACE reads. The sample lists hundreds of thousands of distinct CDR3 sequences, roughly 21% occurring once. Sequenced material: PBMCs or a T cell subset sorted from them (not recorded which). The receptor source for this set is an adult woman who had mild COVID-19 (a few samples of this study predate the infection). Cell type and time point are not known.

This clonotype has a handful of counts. The CDR3 protein is CASSSSPRRDRGYEQYF. Written as DNA, the CDR3 is TGCGCCAGCAGTTCCAGTCCTAGAAGGGACAGGGGGTACGAGCAGTACTTC. The chain joins TRBV5-1 to TRBJ2-7, with 11 nucleotides matching TRBD1. J gave up 4 bases and V 5 bases, and 14 bases lay outside the gene matches. This CDR3 is 17 amino acids long. Germline CDR1 reads SGHRS; CDR2 reads YFSETQ.

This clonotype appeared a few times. The CDR3 DNA reads as TGTGCCAGCAGTGATGATAATTTACTAGCCAAAAACATTCAGTACTTC. Amino acids: CASSDDNLLAKNIQYF. The V gene is TRBV6-5, the J gene TRBJ2-4; D not resolved. This CDR3 comprises 16 residues. V lost 5 bases, J lost 0 bases, and 14 bases lay in between. Germline V lookup: CDR1 MNHEY, CDR2 SVGAGI.

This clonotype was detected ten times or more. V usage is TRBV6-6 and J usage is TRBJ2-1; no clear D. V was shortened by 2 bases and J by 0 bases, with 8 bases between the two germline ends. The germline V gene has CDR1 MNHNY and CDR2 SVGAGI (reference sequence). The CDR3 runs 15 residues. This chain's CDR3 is CASSYEASSYNEQFF. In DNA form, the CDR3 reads TGTGCCAGCAGTTACGAGGCGAGCTCCTACAATGAGCAGTTCTTC.

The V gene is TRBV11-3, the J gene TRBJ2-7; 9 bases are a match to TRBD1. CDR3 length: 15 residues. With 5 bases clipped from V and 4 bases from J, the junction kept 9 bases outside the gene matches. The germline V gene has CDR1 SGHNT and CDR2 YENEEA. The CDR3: CASSLRTGAVYEQYF. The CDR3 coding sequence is TGTGCCAGCAGCCTACGGACAGGGGCTGTATACGAGCAGTACTTC.

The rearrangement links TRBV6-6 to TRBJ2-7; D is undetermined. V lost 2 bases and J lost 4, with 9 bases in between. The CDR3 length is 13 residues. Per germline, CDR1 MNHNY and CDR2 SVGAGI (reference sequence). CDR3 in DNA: TGTGCCAGCAGTTACGCCTTGGAGTACGAGCAGTACTTC. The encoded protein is CASSYALEYEQYF.

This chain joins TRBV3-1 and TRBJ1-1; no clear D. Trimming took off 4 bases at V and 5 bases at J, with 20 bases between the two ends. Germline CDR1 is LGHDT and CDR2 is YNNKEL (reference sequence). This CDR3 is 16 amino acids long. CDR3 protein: CASSPKIQPRRTEAFF. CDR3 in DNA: TGTGCCAGCAGCCCAAAGATCCAGCCCCGTCGGACTGAAGCTTTCTTT.

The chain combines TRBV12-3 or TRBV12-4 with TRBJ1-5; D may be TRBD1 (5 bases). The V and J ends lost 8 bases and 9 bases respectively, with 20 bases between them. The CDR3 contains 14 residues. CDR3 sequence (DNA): TGTGCCAGCGGCAAAGGGACCCTCGACGGGCCCCAGCATTTT. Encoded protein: CASGKGTLDGPQHF.

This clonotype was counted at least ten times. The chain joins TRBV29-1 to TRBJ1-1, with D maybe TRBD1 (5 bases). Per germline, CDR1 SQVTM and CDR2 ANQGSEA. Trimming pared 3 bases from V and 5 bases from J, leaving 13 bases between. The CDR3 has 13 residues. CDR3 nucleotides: TGCAGCGTTGAGCGGGGGGTAGGTACTGAAGCTTTCTTT. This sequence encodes CSVERGVGTEAFF.

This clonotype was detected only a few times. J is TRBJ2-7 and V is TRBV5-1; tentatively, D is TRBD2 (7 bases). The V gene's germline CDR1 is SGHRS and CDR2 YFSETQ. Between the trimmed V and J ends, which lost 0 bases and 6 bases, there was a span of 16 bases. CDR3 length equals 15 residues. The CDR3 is CASSLDGGLKIEQYF. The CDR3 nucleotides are TGCGCCAGCAGCTTGGACGGGGGGCTGAAAATCGAGCAGTACTTC.

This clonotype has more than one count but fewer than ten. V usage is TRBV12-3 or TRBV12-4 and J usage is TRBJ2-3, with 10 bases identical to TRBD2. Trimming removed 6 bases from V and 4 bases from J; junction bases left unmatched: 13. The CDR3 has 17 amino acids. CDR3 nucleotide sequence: TGTGCCAGCAGACCAAAACCTCAGCGGGGGGGAGCAGATACGCAGTATTTT. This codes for CASRPKPQRGGADTQYF.

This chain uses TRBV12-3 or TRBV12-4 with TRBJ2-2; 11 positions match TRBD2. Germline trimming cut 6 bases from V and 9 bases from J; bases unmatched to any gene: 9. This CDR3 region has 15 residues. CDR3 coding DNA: TGTGCCAGCAGGACTAGGACTAGCGGGTTCCGGGAGCTGTTTTTT. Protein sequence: CASRTRTSGFRELFF.

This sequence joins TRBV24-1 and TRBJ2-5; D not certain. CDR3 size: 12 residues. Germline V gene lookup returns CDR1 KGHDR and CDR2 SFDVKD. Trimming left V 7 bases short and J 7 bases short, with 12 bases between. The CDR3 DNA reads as TGTGCCACCAGGGGGTTCGAGGCGACCCAGTACTTC. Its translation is CATRGFEATQYF.

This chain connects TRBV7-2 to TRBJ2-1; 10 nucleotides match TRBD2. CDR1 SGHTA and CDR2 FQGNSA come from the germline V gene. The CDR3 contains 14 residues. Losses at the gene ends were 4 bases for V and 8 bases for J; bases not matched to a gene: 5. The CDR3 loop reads CASSSQRGGHEQFF. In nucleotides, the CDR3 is TGTGCCAGCAGCTCCCAGCGGGGGGGCCATGAGCAGTTCTTC.

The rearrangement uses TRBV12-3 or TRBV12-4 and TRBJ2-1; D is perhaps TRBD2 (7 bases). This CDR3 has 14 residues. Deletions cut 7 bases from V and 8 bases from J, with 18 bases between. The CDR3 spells CASTAGGPTDEQFF. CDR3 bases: TGTGCCAGCACCGCCGGGGGGCCTACGGATGAGCAGTTCTTC.

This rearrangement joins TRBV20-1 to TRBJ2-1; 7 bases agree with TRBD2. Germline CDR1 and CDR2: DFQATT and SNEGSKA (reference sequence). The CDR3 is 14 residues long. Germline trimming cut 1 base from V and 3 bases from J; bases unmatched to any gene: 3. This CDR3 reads CSARVGTIYNEQFF. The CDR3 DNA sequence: TGCAGTGCTAGAGTAGGGACTATCTACAATGAGCAGTTCTTC.

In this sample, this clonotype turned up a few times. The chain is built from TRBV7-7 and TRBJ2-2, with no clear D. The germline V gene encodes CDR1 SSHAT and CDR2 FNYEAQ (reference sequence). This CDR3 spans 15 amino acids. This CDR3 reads CASRLSAQNTGELFF. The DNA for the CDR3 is TGTGCTAGCCGACTTTCAGCACAGAACACCGGGGAGCTGTTTTTT.

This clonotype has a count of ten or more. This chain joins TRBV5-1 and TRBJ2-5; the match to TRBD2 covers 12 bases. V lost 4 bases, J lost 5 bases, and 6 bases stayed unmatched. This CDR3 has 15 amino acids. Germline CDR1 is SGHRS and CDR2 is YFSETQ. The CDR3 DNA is TGCGCCAGCAGCCGGACTAGCGGGGAGGGGGAGACCCAGTACTTC. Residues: CASSRTSGEGETQYF.

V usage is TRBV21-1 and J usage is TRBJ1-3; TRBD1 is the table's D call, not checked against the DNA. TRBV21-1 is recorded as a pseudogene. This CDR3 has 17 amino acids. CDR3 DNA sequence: TGTGCCAGCACCCTGAAGGGACAGGAGAACTCTGGAAACACCATATATTTT. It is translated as CASTLKGQENSGNTIYF.

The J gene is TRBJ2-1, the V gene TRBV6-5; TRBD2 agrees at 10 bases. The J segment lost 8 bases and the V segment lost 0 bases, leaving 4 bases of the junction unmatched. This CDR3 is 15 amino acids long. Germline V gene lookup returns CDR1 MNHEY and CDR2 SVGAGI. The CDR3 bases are TGTGCCAGCAGTTACTCGGGACTAGCGAGGGATGAGCAGTTCTTC. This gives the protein CASSYSGLARDEQFF.

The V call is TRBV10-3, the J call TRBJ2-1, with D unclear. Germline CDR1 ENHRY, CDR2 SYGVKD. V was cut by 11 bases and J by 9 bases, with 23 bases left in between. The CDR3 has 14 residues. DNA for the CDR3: TGTGCCTCAAGTCGCACTCCGGAGTTAGGTGAGCAGTTCTTC. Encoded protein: CASSRTPELGEQFF.

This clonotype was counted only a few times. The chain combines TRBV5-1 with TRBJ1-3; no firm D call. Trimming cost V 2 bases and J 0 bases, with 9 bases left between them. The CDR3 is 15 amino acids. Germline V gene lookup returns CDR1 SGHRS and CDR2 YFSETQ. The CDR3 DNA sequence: TGCGCCAGCAGCTTTTCGACCTCCTCTGGAAACACCATATATTTT. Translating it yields CASSFSTSSGNTIYF.

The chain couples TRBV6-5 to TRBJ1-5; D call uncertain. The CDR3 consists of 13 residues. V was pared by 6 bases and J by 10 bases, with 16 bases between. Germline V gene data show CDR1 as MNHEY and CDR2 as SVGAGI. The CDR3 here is CASSPSASYPQHF. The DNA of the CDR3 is TGTGCCAGCAGCCCCAGCGCCTCTTACCCCCAGCATTTT.

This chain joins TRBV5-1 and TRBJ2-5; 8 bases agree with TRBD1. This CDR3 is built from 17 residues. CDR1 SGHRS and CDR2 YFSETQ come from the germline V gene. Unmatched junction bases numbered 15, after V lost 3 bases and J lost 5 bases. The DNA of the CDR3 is TGCGCCAGCAGCTCGGGACAGGACACATTAACTGGGGAGACCCAGTACTTC. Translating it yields CASSSGQDTLTGETQYF.

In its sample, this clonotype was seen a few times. The CDR3 is CSAQKGERDNEQFF. The CDR3 DNA sequence: TGCAGTGCTCAAAAAGGGGAGCGCGACAATGAGCAGTTCTTC. J is TRBJ2-1 and V is TRBV20-1, with D perhaps assigned TRBD1 or TRBD2 (5 bases each). Germline CDR1 and CDR2: DFQATT and SNEGSKA (reference sequence). The CDR3 consists of 14 residues. The V gene lost 5 bases and the J gene lost 5 bases, with 16 bases spanning the gap.